This TCR beta chain was sequenced for a study of T cell repertoires in cytomegalovirus infection. Study-wide results and caveats: The cumulative frequency of public TCR beta families identified carriers of CMV plus the relevant HLA.

In TCRdb, the reads were re-called with MiXCR into one record per CDR3 protein. The sample includes about 310,000 distinct CDR3 sequences, approximately 25% of them seen just once. Concerning this clonotype itself: The target antigen is unknown.

This CDR3 spans 14 amino acids. Germline values: CDR1 SGHRS, CDR2 YFSETQ. The V end was cut by 1 base, the J end by 5 bases, with 12 bases between. Here the sequenced sample was cultured PBMCs, taken from culture after CMV antigen stimulation. This sequence was found in a human donor in good health (CMV status not recorded). Some clones in this sample may be carry-over from other donors' samples. The chain uses TRBV5-1 and TRBJ2-5; a weak D match, TRBD2 (6 bases). DNA for the CDR3: TGCGCCAGCAGCTTGTTCCCGGGAGATGAGACCCAGTACTTC. It is translated as CASSLFPGDETQYF.